This TCR beta chain was sequenced in a study of vaccination and CD4 T cells after COVID-19. For the study at large: A few convalescent patients gave samples at day 14 and days 161 to 241 post-vaccination.

Sequenced with the Oncomine TCR Beta short-read assay was DNA taken from cultured CD4+ T cells. TCRdb re-derived calls from the PCR reads in MiXCR, one entry per CDR3 protein. The repertoire holds roughly 25,000 distinct CDR3 sequences, with approximately 28% as singletons. CDR3 size: 12 residues. CDR1 DFQATT and CDR2 SNEGSKA come from the germline V gene (reference sequence). V lost 4 bases to trimming and J lost 7 bases, with 13 bases between them. This clonotype is termed medium-sized. The antigen is undetermined. Described time point: late sampling 161 to 241 days after vaccination in three convalescent patients. The treatment was: 10-day PBMC culture with coronavirus spike peptide pools or control peptides (ViraFEST assay). For ViraFEST, peptide pools expanded antigen-specific T cells, after which the TCRs were sequenced. Each well held over 1.5 million PBMCs in IL-2 (about 9.3 IU/ml) medium with approximately 9.2 ug/ml peptide pools.

The sample was CD4+ T cells from blood, cultured in vitro, taken about 7 months after SARS-CoV-2 vaccination. The receptor was derived from a human donor who had recovered from COVID-19. This chain joins TRBV20-1 and TRBJ1-1; no reliable D call. CDR3 in DNA: TGCAGTGCTAACGGGGTTACGAGTGAAGCTTTCTTT. Translated, it gives CSANGVTSEAFF.